What follows is one TCR beta chain and its context. The data originate from a study of blood T cell repertoires in COVID-19. Sequenced by immunoSEQ multiplex PCR; TCRdb stores in-frame clones only, minus some. This table holds about 430,000 clones, about 90% found once. The CDR3 is 14 amino acids. Trimming took 7 bases from V and 5 from J; bases not matched to a gene: 7. Germline CDR1 and CDR2: SGHAT and FQNNGV. The clonotype comes from a man between 18 and 35 years old with COVID-19, enrolled during active disease. The chain employs TRBV11-2 and TRBJ2-1; TRBD2 agrees at 8 bases. Input material: peripheral blood. In nucleotides, the CDR3 is TGTGCCAGCACCCGAAGCGGGGGCCACAATGAGCAGTTCTTC. Its protein product is CASTRSGGHNEQFF. Full variable domain (missing parts from reference TRBV11-2 and TRBJ2-1): EAGVAQSPRYKIIEKRQSVAFWCNPISGHATLYWYQQILGQGPKLLIQFQNNGVVDDSQLPKDRFSAERLKGVDSTLKIQPAKLEDSAVYLCASTRSGGHNEQFFGPGTRLTVL.